Listed below are T cell receptor beta chains from one sample, sequenced in a study of memory CD4+ T cells and cytomegalovirus serostatus. Profiled with immunoSEQ multiplex PCR; TCRdb holds only in-frame clones, not every one. The sample carries about 75,000 clones, around four fifths recorded once. Sequencing was performed on memory CD4+ T cells from blood. The receptors shown here come from an adult in good health and CMV-seropositive. Each CDR3 is given with its conserved first and last residue. D genes are given only for firm matches. The size field is filled for only some rows; it gives once, few, many or a size class.

TRBV5-1	NA	TRBJ2-1	NA	CASSITGAPSYNEQFF	TGCGCCAGCAGCATTACGGGGGCCCCCTCCTACAATGAGCAGTTCTTC
TRBV4-2	NA	TRBJ2-2	NA	CASSPPQPEISTGELFF	TGTGCCAGCAGCCCGCCCCAGCCGGAGATTTCCACCGGGGAGCTGTTTTTT
TRBV28	NA	TRBJ1-1	NA	CASSPDGNTEAFF	TGTGCCAGCAGTCCTGACGGGAACACTGAAGCTTTCTTT
TRBV2	TRBD1	TRBJ1-1	NA	CASSASAGGVTEAFF	TGTGCCAGCAGTGCCTCGGCAGGGGGTGTCACTGAAGCTTTCTTT
TRBV28	NA	TRBJ1-1	NA	CASSLFMNTEAFF	TGTGCCAGCAGTTTATTCATGAACACTGAAGCTTTCTTT
TRBV6-5	NA	TRBJ1-4	NA	CASSSPRGGNEKLFF	TGTGCCAGCAGTTCGCCCCGGGGGGGGAATGAAAAACTGTTTTTT
TRBV6-1	TRBD1	TRBJ2-1	NA	CASRDGTGEYNEQFF	TGTGCCAGCAGAGATGGGACAGGGGAGTACAATGAGCAGTTCTTC
TRBV7-2	NA	TRBJ2-5	NA	CASSPQETQYF	TGTGCCAGCAGCCCTCAAGAGACCCAGTACTTC
TRBV11-2	TRBD2	TRBJ2-1	NA	CASLSAGEGQFF	TGTGCCAGCCTATCGGCGGGAGAAGGGCAGTTCTTC
TRBV10-3	TRBD2	TRBJ2-3	NA	CAISEQRESDTQYF	TGTGCCATCAGTGAACAGCGGGAGTCGGATACGCAGTATTTT
TRBV11-2	NA	TRBJ1-6	NA	CASSLGIGENSPLHF	TGTGCCAGCAGCTTAGGGATTGGAGAGAATTCACCCCTCCACTTT
TRBV30	NA	TRBJ2-2	NA	CALRTENTGELFF	TGTGCCTTGAGGACAGAGAACACCGGGGAGCTGTTTTTT
TRBV18	NA	TRBJ2-3	NA	CASSPSNRQAGFPLTSTDTQYF	TGTGCCAGCTCACCATCGAACAGACAGGCAGGCTTCCCCCTTACTAGCACAGATACGCAGTATTTT
TRBV5-6	TRBD1	TRBJ1-1	once	CASSSRPGGNTEAFF	TGTGCCAGCAGCTCCCGGCCAGGGGGGAACACTGAAGCTTTCTTT
TRBV13	NA	TRBJ2-1	NA	CASSRGFSKRPYNEQFF	TGTGCCAGCAGCCGAGGGTTTAGCAAAAGGCCCTACAATGAGCAGTTCTTC
TRBV28	NA	TRBJ1-6	few	CASVQPNRSALHF	TGTGCCAGTGTACAGCCGAACCGATCTGCCCTCCACTTT
TRBV7-8	TRBD1	TRBJ1-5	NA	CASSLGDSLYQPQHF	TGTGCCAGCAGCTTAGGGGACAGTCTTTATCAGCCCCAGCATTTT
TRBV10-3	NA	TRBJ1-2	NA	CAIRPRGIGYGYTF	TGTGCCATCCGCCCTCGGGGGATCGGCTATGGCTACACCTTC